This TCR beta chain was sequenced in a study of cytomegalovirus exposure and HLA in healthy donors. Study conclusions and caveats: The authors reported that TCR beta sequences could predict HLA-A and HLA-B alleles. These predictions were accurate for most subjects in the first cohort.

A multiplex PCR was run with 60 Vbeta primers and 13 Jbeta primers. TCRdb's table, derived via immunoSEQ multiplex PCR, lists solely in-frame clones and lacks some. The data contain more than 80,000 clones, 71% of them singletons. Worth noting for this clone: Its matching antigen is unknown.

The CDR3 is 12 amino acids. Germline assignment: CDR1 MNHEY and CDR2 SVGAGI. V was pared by 5 bases and J by 7 bases, with 11 bases between. The clonotype was recovered from a female donor in good health and CMV-seronegative. The genes are TRBV6-5 and TRBJ2-5, with unresolved D. The sample was PBMCs. CDR3 protein: CASSNPPGTQYF. In DNA form, the CDR3 reads TGTGCCAGCAGTAACCCCCCGGGGACCCAGTACTTC.